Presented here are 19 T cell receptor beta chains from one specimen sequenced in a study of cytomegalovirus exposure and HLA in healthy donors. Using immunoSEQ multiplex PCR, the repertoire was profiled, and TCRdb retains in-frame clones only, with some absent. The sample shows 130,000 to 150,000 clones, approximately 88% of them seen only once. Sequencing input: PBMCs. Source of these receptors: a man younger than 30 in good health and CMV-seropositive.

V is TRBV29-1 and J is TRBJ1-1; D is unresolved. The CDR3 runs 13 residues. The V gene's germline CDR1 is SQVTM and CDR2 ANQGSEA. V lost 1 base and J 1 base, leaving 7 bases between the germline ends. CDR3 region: CSVEVSRNTEAFF. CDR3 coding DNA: TGCAGCGTTGAAGTGAGCCGGAACACTGAAGCTTTCTTT.

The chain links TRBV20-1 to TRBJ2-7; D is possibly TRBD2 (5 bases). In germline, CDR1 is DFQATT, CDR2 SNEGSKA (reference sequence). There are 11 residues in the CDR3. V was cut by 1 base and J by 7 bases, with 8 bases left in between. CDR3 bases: TGCAGTGCTAGAGTAGGCGGGGAGCAGTACTTC. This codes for CSARVGGEQYF.

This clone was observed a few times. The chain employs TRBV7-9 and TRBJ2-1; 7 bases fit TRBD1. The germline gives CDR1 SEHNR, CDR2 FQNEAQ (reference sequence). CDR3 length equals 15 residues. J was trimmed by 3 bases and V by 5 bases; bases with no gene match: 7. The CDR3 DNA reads TGTGCCAGCAGCCTTAATTCAGGGGGCTACAATGAGCAGTTCTTC. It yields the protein CASSLNSGGYNEQFF.

CDR3 protein: CASSIFRVATHHQPQHF. In nucleotides, the CDR3 is TGTGCCAGCAGCATCTTTCGGGTAGCCACTCACCATCAGCCCCAGCATTTT. This sequence joins TRBV7-8 and TRBJ1-5, with no clear D. Germline V gene data show CDR1 as SGHVS and CDR2 as FQNEAQ. Trimming took off 5 bases at V and 5 bases at J, with 22 bases between the two ends. The CDR3 has 17 amino acids.

Written as DNA, the CDR3 is TGTGCCAGCAGCTTAGCAGGAGGGGGCGACGCTAACTATGGCTACACCTTC. Amino acids: CASSLAGGGDANYGYTF. The rearrangement joins TRBV7-2 to TRBJ1-2; 7 bases are shared with TRBD1. CDR1 and CDR2 from the germline V gene are SGHTA and FQGNSA. The CDR3 runs 17 residues. The V segment lost 0 bases and the J segment 0 bases; nucleotides outside the gene matches: 7.

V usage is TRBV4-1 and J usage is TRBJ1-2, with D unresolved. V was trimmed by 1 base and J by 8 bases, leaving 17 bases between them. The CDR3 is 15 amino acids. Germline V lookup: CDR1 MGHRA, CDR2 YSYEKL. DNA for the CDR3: TGCGCCAGCAGCCAAGCGTTGAGGGAAAGAGGGGGCTACACCTTC. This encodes CASSQALRERGGYTF.

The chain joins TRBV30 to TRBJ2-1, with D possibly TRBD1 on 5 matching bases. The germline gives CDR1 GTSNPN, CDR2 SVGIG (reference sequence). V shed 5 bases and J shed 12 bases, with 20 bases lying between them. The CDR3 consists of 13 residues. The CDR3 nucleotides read TGTGCCTGGGCAAGAATAGGGGTCAAAGGGCAGTTCTTC. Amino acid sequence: CAWARIGVKGQFF.

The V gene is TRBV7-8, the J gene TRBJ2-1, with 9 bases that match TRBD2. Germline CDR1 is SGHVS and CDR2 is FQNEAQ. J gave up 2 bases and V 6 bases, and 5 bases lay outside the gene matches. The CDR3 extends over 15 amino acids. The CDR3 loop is CASRGSGSPYNEQFF. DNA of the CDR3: TGTGCCAGCAGGGGTAGCGGGAGCCCCTACAATGAGCAGTTCTTC.

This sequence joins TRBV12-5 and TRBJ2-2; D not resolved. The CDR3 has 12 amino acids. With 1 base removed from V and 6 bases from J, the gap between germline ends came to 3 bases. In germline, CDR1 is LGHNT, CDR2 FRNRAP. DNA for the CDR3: TGTGCTAGTGGTTTGGCCGCCGGGGAGCTGTTTTTT. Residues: CASGLAAGELFF.

CDR3 protein: CAQSSGANVLTF. The CDR3 region has the DNA TGTGCCCAGTCTTCTGGGGCCAACGTCCTGACTTTC. The J gene is TRBJ2-6, the V gene TRBV30, with D unresolved. Trimming left V 8 bases short and J 1 base short, with 6 bases between. CDR3 length: 12 residues. CDR1 GTSNPN and CDR2 SVGIG come from the germline V gene (reference sequence).

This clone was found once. CDR3 bases: TGTGCCAGTCTTTACCCCCAAAATCCGACTAGCCCCTACAATGAGCAGTTCTTC. Translated, it gives CASLYPQNPTSPYNEQFF. The V and J genes are TRBV9 and TRBJ2-1; 7 nucleotides agree with TRBD2. The CDR3 spans 18 residues. From germline, CDR1 is SGDLS and CDR2 YYNGEE. V lost 8 bases to trimming and J lost 2 bases; unmatched junction nucleotides: 19.

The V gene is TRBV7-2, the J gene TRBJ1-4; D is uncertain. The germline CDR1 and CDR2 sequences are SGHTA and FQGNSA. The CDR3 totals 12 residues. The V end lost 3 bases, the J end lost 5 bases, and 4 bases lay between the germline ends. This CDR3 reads CASSFPNEKLFF. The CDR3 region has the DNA TGTGCCAGCAGCTTCCCGAATGAAAAACTGTTTTTT.

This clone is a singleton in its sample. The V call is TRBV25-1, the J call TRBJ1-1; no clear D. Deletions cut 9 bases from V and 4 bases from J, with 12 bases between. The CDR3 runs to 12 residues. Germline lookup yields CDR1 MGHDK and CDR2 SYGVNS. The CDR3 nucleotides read TGTGCCAGTAGCGGGGTCTTCACTGAAGCTTTCTTT. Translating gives CASSGVFTEAFF.

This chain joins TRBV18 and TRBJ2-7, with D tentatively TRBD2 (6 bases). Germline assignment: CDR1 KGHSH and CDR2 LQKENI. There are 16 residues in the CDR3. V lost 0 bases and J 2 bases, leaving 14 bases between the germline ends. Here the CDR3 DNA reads TGTGCCAGCTCACCACCGAGCGGGCTCCTTACCTACGAGCAGTACTTC. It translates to CASSPPSGLLTYEQYF.

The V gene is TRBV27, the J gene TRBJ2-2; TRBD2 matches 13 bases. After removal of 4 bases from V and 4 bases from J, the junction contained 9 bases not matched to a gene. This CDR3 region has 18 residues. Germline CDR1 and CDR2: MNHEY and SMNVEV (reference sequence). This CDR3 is CASSSWTSGGHFTGELFF. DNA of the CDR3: TGTGCCAGCAGTTCCTGGACTAGCGGGGGCCATTTCACCGGGGAGCTGTTTTTT.

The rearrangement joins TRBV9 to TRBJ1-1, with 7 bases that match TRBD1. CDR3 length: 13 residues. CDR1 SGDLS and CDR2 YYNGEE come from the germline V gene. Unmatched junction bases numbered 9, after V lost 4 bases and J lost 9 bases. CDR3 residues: CASSLNPGQQAFF. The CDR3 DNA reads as TGTGCCAGCAGCTTGAATCCGGGACAGCAAGCTTTCTTT.

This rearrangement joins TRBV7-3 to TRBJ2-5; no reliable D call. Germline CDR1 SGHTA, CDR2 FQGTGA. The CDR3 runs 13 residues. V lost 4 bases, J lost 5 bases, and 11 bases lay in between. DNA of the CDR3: TGTGCCAGCAGCTACACCCCCACGGAGACCCAGTACTTC. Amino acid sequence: CASSYTPTETQYF.

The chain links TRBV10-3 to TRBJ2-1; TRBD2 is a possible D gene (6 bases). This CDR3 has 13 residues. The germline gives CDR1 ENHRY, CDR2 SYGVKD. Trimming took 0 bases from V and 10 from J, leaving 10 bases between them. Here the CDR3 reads CAISESDREEQFF. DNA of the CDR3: TGTGCCATCAGTGAGTCGGATCGGGAGGAGCAGTTCTTC.

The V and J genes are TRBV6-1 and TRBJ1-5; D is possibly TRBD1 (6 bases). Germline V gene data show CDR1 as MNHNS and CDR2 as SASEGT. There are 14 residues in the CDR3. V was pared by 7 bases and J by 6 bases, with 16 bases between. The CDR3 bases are TGTGCCAGCATTCAAATACAGGGCCGTCAGCCCCAGCATTTT. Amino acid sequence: CASIQIQGRQPQHF.